The 22 T cell receptor beta chains given below trace back to one sample, sequenced in a study of neurological immune-mediated disorders. TCRdb fed the 5' RACE reads into MiXCR, producing one record per CDR3 protein. The profile shows around 100,000 distinct CDR3 sequences, roughly 10% of them singletons. Described time point: longitudinal time-point 3. The material sequenced was PBMCs. All receptors come from a female donor with HTLV-1-associated myelopathy (HAM/TSP).

Ten or more counts support this clonotype. The chain employs TRBV5-4 and TRBJ2-3, with D perhaps matching TRBD1 (5 bases). CDR3 size: 15 residues. Germline assignment: CDR1 SGHNT and CDR2 YYREEE (reference sequence). Trimming pared 0 bases from V and 4 bases from J, leaving 12 bases between. This chain's CDR3 is CASSLEGARSDTQYF. CDR3 bases: TGTGCCAGCAGCTTGGAAGGGGCCAGGTCAGATACGCAGTATTTT.

This clonotype was seen more than once but under ten times. The V call is TRBV20-1, the J call TRBJ2-4; TRBD2 is a possible D gene (6 bases). V lost 3 bases to trimming and J lost 3 bases, with 15 bases between them. The CDR3 runs to 15 residues. CDR1 is DFQATT, CDR2 SNEGSKA, per germline (reference sequence). The CDR3 region is CSASPRGLVKNIQYF. The CDR3, as DNA: TGCAGTGCTAGTCCGCGGGGTTTGGTCAAAAACATTCAGTACTTC.

The table lists this clonotype with many counts. The chain has TRBV2 and TRBJ2-1, with D hard to call. The germline CDR1 and CDR2 sequences are SNHLY and FYNNEI. V lost 4 bases, J lost 6 bases, and 7 bases lay in between. This CDR3 region has 12 residues. CDR3 amino acids: CASSVLTNEQFF. As DNA, the CDR3 is TGTGCCAGCAGTGTCCTCACCAATGAGCAGTTCTTC.

This clonotype is medium-sized. The genes are TRBV20-1 and TRBJ2-7; a possible D gene is TRBD1 (6 bases). The ends were cut back, 1 base at V and 3 bases at J, with 7 bases in the middle. Germline CDR1 is DFQATT and CDR2 is SNEGSKA (reference sequence). The CDR3 is 12 residues long. The CDR3 sequence is CSARGTDYEQYF. As DNA, the CDR3 is TGCAGTGCTAGAGGGACAGACTACGAGCAGTACTTC.

About this clonotype itself: The germline gene is not matched at one end of the junction; a read error may be the cause. V gene TRBV9 combines with J gene TRBJ2-3, with 10 bases identical to TRBD1. Looked up from germline, CDR1 is SGDLS and CDR2 is YYNGEE. The CDR3 runs to 18 residues. CDR3 residues: CASSVTPGQGFGTNTQYF. As DNA, the CDR3 is TGTGCCAGCAGCGTAACCCCGGGACAGGGGTTCGGCACAAATACGCAGTATTTT.

The genes are TRBV10-3 and TRBJ1-2, with TRBD1 matching 7 bases. Germline V gene sequence: CDR1 ENHRY, CDR2 SYGVKD. Losses at the gene ends were 7 bases for V and 0 bases for J; bases not matched to a gene: 5. This CDR3 region has 14 residues. In nucleotides, the CDR3 is TGTGCCATCACTCCAGGGGGGACTAACTATGGCTACACCTTC. Translation: CAITPGGTNYGYTF.

V and J are TRBV5-1 and TRBJ2-3, with D possibly being TRBD1 or TRBD2 (5 bases each). The CDR3 length is 15 residues. With 4 bases removed from V and 2 bases from J, the gap between germline ends came to 14 bases. Germline CDR1 reads SGHRS; CDR2 reads YFSETQ. The CDR3: CASSTPGPDTDTQYF. The CDR3 DNA is TGCGCCAGCAGCACTCCGGGACCAGACACAGATACGCAGTATTTT.

This clonotype came up many times. The rearrangement links TRBV3-1 to TRBJ2-7; D may be TRBD1 (6 bases). Trimming shortened V by 3 bases and J by 3 bases, and 15 bases separated the two germline ends. Germline CDR1 reads LGHDT; CDR2 reads YNNKEL (reference sequence). The CDR3 runs to 15 residues. The CDR3 nucleotides are TGTGCCAGCAGCCAGGGGGCCGGACCCTACTACGAGCAGTACTTC. Protein: CASSQGAGPYYEQYF.

This clonotype was recorded at least ten times. The chain has TRBV29-1 and TRBJ1-3; D gene unclear. There are 13 residues in the CDR3. Trimming left V 6 bases short and J 0 bases short, with 9 bases between. Germline V gives CDR1 SQVTM, CDR2 ANQGSEA. The CDR3: CSVQSGSGNTIYF. In nucleotides, the CDR3 is TGCAGCGTCCAGTCCGGCTCTGGAAACACCATATATTTT.

This clonotype was found many times. The chain is built from TRBV5-1 and TRBJ2-1, with 7 nucleotides matching TRBD1. This CDR3 is built from 13 residues. Per germline, CDR1 SGHRS and CDR2 YFSETQ. J lost 5 bases, V lost 5 bases, and 4 bases had no gene match. In nucleotides, the CDR3 is TGCGCCAGCAGTAGGGACAGAAACAATGAGCAGTTCTTC. It translates to CASSRDRNNEQFF.

In this sample, this clonotype turned up many times. The chain combines TRBV20-1 with TRBJ2-2; 12 bases agree with TRBD1. This CDR3 comprises 18 residues. Germline CDR1 and CDR2: DFQATT and SNEGSKA (reference sequence). Losses at the gene ends were 3 bases for V and 8 bases for J; bases not matched to a gene: 16. CDR3 amino acids: CSASRDRGPFAQLGELFF. CDR3 bases: TGCAGTGCTAGCCGGGACAGGGGGCCTTTCGCCCAGTTAGGGGAGCTGTTTTTT.

This clonotype was observed at least ten times. The chain combines TRBV20-1 with TRBJ2-1, with TRBD1 identical over 8 bases. Germline V gene sequence: CDR1 DFQATT, CDR2 SNEGSKA (reference sequence). With 5 bases clipped from V and 0 bases from J, the junction kept 9 bases outside the gene matches. CDR3 length equals 16 residues. The CDR3 sequence is CSAFTRTGHSYNEQFF. DNA of the CDR3: TGCAGTGCTTTTACCAGGACAGGGCACTCCTACAATGAGCAGTTCTTC.

This clonotype was recorded many times. The chain recombines TRBV28 with TRBJ2-1; possibly TRBD2 for D (7 bases). The ends were cut back, 5 bases at V and 3 bases at J, with 14 bases in the middle. Germline lookup yields CDR1 MDHEN and CDR2 SYDVKM. The length of the CDR3 is 15 residues. The CDR3 protein is CASSPGGAGYNEQFF. The CDR3 DNA is TGTGCCAGCAGTCCTGGGGGGGCGGGCTACAATGAGCAGTTCTTC.

This clonotype was found many times. This chain uses TRBV5-1 with TRBJ1-1, with D perhaps TRBD1 (5 bases). This CDR3 has 13 residues. Germline assignment: CDR1 SGHRS and CDR2 YFSETQ. Trimming took off 4 bases at V and 6 bases at J, with 13 bases between the two ends. Written as DNA, the CDR3 is TGCGCCAGCAGCGGGACTACAGCCGCTGAAGCTTTCTTT. It codes for CASSGTTAAEAFF.

This chain uses TRBV19 with TRBJ2-7, with 7 bases identical to TRBD1. The CDR3 is 13 amino acids. The V gene's germline CDR1 is LNHDA and CDR2 SQIVND (reference sequence). The V gene end was trimmed by 5 bases and the J gene end by 6 bases; junction bases not matched to a gene: 7. Written as DNA, the CDR3 is TGTGCCAGTAGTGTTTCCGGGGACAGCGAGCAGTACTTC. This gives the protein CASSVSGDSEQYF.

The rearrangement uses TRBV5-7 and TRBJ2-7; the match to TRBD2 covers 7 bases. TRBV5-7 is identified as an open reading frame with a role that is uncertain. CDR3 size: 19 residues. With V trimmed by 0 bases and J by 6 bases, 21 bases remained unmatched. The CDR3: CASSLGLAETSFPAAEQYF. The CDR3 coding sequence is TGTGCCAGCAGCTTGGGCCTAGCGGAGACCTCCTTCCCTGCGGCCGAGCAGTACTTC.

This clonotype came up many times. The V and J genes are TRBV7-2 and TRBJ2-2; 12 bases are shared with TRBD2. In germline, CDR1 is SGHTA, CDR2 FQGNSA. The junction had 16 bases not matched to a gene; V was cut back by 2 bases and J by 6 bases. The CDR3 is 20 residues long. The CDR3 is CASSLRRSRLAGGPAGELFF. The CDR3 DNA sequence: TGTGCCAGCAGCTTACGACGCTCGCGGCTAGCGGGGGGGCCCGCCGGGGAGCTGTTTTTT.

There are a few counts of this clonotype. The chain carries TRBV2 and TRBJ2-1; D gene unclear. Trimming pared 8 bases from V and 1 base from J, leaving 9 bases between. Germline V lookup: CDR1 SNHLY, CDR2 FYNNEI. The CDR3 loop spans 13 amino acids. The CDR3 spells CASASFSYNEQFF. The CDR3, as DNA: TGTGCCAGCGCCTCTTTTTCCTACAATGAGCAGTTCTTC.

This clonotype was counted many times. V is TRBV4-1 and J is TRBJ2-2; D uncertain. The CDR3 runs 13 residues. Germline lookup yields CDR1 MGHRA and CDR2 YSYEKL. V was shortened by 0 bases and J by 7 bases, with 6 bases between the two germline ends. In DNA form, the CDR3 reads TGCGCCAGCAGCCAAGATTTCTTCGGGGAGCTGTTTTTT. Translating gives CASSQDFFGELFF.

This chain links TRBV3-1 with TRBJ2-7; TRBD2 aligns across 7 bases. The CDR3 extends over 16 amino acids. Trimming removed 0 bases from V and 3 bases from J; junction bases left unmatched: 8. The germline V gene has CDR1 LGHDT and CDR2 YNNKEL (reference sequence). CDR3 sequence (DNA): TGTGCCAGCAGCCAAGACACCGGGACTAAGAACTACGAGCAGTACTTC. Translation: CASSQDTGTKNYEQYF.

This clonotype was observed many times. V and J are TRBV5-1 and TRBJ2-7, with TRBD2 as a possible D gene (6 bases). The CDR3 loop spans 14 amino acids. CDR1 SGHRS and CDR2 YFSETQ come from the germline V gene. With 4 bases removed from V and 7 bases from J, the gap between germline ends came to 18 bases. CDR3 DNA sequence: TGCGCCAGCAGCGTAGGGACCGTAGGGAGGGAGCAGTACTTC. Its protein is CASSVGTVGREQYF.

The sample holds many counts of this clonotype. The V gene is TRBV27, the J gene TRBJ2-3; 8 bases agree with TRBD1. Trimming took 5 bases from V and 2 from J; bases not matched to a gene: 6. The germline gives CDR1 MNHEY, CDR2 SMNVEV (reference sequence). CDR3 length: 15 residues. This CDR3 is CASSTRDRPTDTQYF. The CDR3, as DNA: TGTGCCAGCAGTACCCGGGACAGGCCCACAGATACGCAGTATTTT.